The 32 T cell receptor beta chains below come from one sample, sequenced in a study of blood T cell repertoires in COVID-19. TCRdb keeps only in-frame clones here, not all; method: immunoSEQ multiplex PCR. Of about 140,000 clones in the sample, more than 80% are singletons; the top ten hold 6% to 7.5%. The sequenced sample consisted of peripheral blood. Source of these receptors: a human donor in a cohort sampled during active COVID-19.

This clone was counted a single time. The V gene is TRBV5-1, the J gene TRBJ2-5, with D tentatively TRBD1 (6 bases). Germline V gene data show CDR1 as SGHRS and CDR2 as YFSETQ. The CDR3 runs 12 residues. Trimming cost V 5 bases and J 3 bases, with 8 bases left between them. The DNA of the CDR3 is TGCGCCAGCAGTTGGACAGAAGAGACCCAGTACTTC. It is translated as CASSWTEETQYF.

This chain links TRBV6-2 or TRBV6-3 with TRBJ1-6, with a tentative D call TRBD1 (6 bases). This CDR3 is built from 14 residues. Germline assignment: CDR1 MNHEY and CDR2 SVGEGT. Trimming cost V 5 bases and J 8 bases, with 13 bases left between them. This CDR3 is CASSSRGTDSPLHF. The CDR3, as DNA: TGTGCCAGCAGTAGCAGGGGTACGGATTCACCCCTCCACTTT.

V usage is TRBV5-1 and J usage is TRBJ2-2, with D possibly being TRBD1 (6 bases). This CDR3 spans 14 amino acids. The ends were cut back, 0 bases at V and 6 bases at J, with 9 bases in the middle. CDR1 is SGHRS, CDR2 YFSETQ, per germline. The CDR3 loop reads CASSLVQGSGELFF. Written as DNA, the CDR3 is TGCGCCAGCAGCTTGGTCCAGGGGTCCGGGGAGCTGTTTTTT.

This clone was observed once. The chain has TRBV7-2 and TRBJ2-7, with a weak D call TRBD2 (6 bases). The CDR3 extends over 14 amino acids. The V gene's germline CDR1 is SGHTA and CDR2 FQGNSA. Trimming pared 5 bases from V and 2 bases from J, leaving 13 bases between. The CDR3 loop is CASSPLPGAYEQYF. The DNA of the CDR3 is TGTGCCAGCAGCCCACTGCCGGGGGCCTACGAGCAGTACTTC.

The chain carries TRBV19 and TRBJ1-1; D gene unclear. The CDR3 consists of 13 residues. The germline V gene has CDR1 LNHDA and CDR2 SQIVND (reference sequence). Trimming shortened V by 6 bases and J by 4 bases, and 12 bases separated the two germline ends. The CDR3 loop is CASSQQKGTEAFF. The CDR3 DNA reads TGTGCCAGTAGCCAACAGAAAGGCACTGAAGCTTTCTTT.

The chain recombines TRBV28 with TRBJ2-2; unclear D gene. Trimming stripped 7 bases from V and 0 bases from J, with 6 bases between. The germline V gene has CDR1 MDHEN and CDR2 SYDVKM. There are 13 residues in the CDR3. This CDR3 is CASTHSNTGELFF. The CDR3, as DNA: TGTGCCAGCACCCACTCGAACACCGGGGAGCTGTTTTTT.

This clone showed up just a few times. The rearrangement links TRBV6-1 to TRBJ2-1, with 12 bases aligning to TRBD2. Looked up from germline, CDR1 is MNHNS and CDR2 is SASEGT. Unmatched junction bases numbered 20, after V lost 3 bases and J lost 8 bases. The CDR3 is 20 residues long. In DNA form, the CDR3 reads TGTGCCAGCAGTGACCTCCTTACCCTACTAGCGGGGGGTAAGACCTATGAGCAGTTCTTC. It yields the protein CASSDLLTLLAGGKTYEQFF.

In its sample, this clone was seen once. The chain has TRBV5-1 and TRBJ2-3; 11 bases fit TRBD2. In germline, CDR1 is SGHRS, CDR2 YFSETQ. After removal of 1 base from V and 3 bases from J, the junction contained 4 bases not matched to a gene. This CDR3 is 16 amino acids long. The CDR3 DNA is TGCGCCAGCAGCTTGTTTCCTAGCGGGGGGACAGATACGCAGTATTTT. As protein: CASSLFPSGGTDTQYF. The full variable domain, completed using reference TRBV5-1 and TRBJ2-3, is KAGVTQTPRYLIKTRGQQVTLSCSPISGHRSVSWYQQTPGQGLQFLFEYFSETQRNKGNFPGRFSGRQFSNSRSEMNVSTLELGDSALYLCASSLFPSGGTDTQYFGPGTRLTVL.

Here the CDR3 DNA reads TGTGCCAGCAGCTTGAGTCTATGGGGCACCTACGAGCAGTACTTC. Its protein product is CASSLSLWGTYEQYF. The chain carries TRBV5-5 and TRBJ2-7; the D gene is possibly TRBD1 (5 bases). Germline V gene data show CDR1 as SGHKS and CDR2 as YYEKEE (reference sequence). This CDR3 is built from 15 residues. Trimming cost V 1 base and J 2 bases, with 13 bases left between them.

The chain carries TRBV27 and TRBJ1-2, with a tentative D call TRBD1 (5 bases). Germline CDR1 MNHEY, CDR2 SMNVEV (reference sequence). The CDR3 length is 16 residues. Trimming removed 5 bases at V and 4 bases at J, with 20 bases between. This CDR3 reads CASSPVSPRDSYGYTF. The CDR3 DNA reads TGTGCCAGCAGTCCAGTTTCTCCTCGCGACAGCTATGGCTACACCTTC.

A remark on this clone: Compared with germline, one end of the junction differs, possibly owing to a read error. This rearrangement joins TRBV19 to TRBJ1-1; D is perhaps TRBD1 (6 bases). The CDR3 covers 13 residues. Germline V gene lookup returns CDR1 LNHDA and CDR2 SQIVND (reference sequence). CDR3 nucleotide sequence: TGTGCCAGTAGTATCCCAGGACAGCCTTTAGTGCGGTTT. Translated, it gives CASSIPGQPLVRF.

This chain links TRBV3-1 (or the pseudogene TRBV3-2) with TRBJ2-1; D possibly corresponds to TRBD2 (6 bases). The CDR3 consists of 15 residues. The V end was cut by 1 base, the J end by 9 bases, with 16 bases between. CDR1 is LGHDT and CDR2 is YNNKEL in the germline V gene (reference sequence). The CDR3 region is CASSQVACGGSEQFF. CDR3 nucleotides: TGTGCCAGCAGCCAAGTTGCCTGTGGGGGGAGTGAGCAGTTCTTC.

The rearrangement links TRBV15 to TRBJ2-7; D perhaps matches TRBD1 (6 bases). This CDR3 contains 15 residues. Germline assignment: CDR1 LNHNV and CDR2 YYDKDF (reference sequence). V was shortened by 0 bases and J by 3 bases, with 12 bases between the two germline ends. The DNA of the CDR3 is TGTGCCACCAGCAGAGATTGGACAGCCAGCTACGAGCAGTACTTC. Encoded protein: CATSRDWTASYEQYF.

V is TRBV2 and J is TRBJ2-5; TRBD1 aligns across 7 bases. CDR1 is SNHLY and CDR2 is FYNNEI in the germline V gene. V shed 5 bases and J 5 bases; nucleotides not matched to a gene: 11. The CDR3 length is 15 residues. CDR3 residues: CASSTPGQRLETQYF. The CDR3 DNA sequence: TGTGCCAGCAGTACCCCGGGACAGCGGTTGGAGACCCAGTACTTC.

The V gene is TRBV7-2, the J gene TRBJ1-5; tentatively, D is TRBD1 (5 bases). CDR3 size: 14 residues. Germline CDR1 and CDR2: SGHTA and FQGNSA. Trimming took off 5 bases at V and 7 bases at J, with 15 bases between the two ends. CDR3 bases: TGTGCCAGCAGCAGGGGCTCCCCGAACCAGCCCCAGCATTTT. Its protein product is CASSRGSPNQPQHF.

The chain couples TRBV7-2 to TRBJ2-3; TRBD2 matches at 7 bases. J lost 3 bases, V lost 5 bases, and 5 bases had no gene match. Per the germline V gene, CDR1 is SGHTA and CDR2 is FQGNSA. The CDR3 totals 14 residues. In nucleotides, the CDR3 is TGTGCCAGCAGCCTGGGAGGGCGGACAGATACGCAGTATTTT. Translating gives CASSLGGRTDTQYF. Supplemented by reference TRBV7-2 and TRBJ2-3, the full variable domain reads GAGVSQSPSNKVTEKGKDVELRCDPISGHTALYWYRQSLGQGLEFLIYFQGNSAPDKSGLPSDRFSAERTGGSVSTLTIQRTQQEDSAVYLCASSLGGRTDTQYFGPGTRLTVL.

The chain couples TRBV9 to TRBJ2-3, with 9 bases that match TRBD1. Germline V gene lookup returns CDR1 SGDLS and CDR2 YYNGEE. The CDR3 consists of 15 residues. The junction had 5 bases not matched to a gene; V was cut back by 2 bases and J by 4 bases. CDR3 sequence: CASSVNRGLPDTQYF. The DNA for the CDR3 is TGTGCCAGCAGCGTGAACAGGGGGCTCCCAGATACGCAGTATTTT.

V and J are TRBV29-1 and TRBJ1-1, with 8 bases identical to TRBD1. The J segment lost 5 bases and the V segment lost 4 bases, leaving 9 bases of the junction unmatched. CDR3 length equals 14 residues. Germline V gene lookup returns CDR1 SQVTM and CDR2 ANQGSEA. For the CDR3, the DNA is TGCAGCGTTGTGGGTTCGGGACAGGCAACTGAAGCTTTCTTT. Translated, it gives CSVVGSGQATEAFF.

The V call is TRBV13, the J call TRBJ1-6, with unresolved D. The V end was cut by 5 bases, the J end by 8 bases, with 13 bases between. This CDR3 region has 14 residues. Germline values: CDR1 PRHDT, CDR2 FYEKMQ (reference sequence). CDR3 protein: CASSQTGGYSPLHF. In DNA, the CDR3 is TGTGCCAGCAGCCAAACGGGAGGGTATTCACCCCTCCACTTT.

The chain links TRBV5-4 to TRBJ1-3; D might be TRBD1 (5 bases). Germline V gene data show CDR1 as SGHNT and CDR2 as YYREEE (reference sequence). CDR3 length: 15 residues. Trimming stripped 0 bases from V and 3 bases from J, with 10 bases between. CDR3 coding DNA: TGTGCCAGCAGCTTGGAAGCCAGGGATGGAAACACCATATATTTT. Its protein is CASSLEARDGNTIYF.

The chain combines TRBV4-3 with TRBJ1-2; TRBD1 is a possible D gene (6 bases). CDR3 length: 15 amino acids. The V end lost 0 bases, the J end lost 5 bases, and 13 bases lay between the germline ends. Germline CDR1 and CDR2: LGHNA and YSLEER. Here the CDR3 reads CASSQDEGQDYGYTF. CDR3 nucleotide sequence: TGCGCCAGCAGCCAAGATGAGGGACAAGATTATGGCTACACCTTC.

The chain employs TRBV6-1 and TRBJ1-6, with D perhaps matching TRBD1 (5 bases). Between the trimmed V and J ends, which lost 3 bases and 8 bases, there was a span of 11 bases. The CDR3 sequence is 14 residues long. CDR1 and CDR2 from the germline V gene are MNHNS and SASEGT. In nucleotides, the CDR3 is TGTGCCAGCAGTGATGGCAGGGAATATTCACCCCTCCACTTT. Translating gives CASSDGREYSPLHF.

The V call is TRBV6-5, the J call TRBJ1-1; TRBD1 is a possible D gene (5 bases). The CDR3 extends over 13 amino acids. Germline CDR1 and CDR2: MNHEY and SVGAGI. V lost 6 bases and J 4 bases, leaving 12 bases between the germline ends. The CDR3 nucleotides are TGTGCCAGCAGGCCAACTCAGGGCACTGAAGCTTTCTTT. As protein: CASRPTQGTEAFF.

CDR3 sequence reads: CASTNSNSPLHF. CDR3 bases: TGTGCCAGCACCAACAGTAATTCACCCCTCCACTTT. The rearrangement uses TRBV6-5 and TRBJ1-6; no clear D gene. CDR1 is MNHEY, CDR2 SVGAGI, per germline. The CDR3 runs to 12 residues. V shed 7 bases and J shed 6 bases, with 7 bases lying between them.

CDR3 residues: CASSQVIKGGAGYNEQFF. CDR3 sequence (DNA): TGTGCCAGCAGCCAAGTGATTAAGGGGGGGGCTGGCTACAATGAGCAGTTCTTC. The chain employs TRBV4-2 and TRBJ2-1, with a possible D match to TRBD2 (7 bases). CDR1 LGHNA and CDR2 YNFKEQ come from the germline V gene. The CDR3 has 18 residues. Between the trimmed V and J ends, which lost 1 base and 3 bases, there was a span of 19 bases.

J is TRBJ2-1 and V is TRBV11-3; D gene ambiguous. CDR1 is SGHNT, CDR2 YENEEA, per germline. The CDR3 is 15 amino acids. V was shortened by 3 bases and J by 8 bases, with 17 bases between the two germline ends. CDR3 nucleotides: TGTGCCAGCAGCTTCGTTGGGCAGGTTGGTGATGAGCAGTTCTTC. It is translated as CASSFVGQVGDEQFF.

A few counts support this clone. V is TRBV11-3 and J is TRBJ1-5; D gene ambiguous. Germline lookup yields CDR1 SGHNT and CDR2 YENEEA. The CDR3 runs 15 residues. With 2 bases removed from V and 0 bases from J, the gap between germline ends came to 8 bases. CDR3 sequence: CASSLKQNSNQPQHF. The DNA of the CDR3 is TGTGCCAGCAGCTTAAAACAAAATAGCAATCAGCCCCAGCATTTT. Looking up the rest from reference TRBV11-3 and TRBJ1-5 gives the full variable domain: EAGVVQSPRYKIIEKKQPVAFWCNPISGHNTLYWYLQNLGQGPELLIRYENEEAVDDSQLPKDRFSAERLKGVDSTLKIQPAELGDSAVYLCASSLKQNSNQPQHFGDGTRLSIL.

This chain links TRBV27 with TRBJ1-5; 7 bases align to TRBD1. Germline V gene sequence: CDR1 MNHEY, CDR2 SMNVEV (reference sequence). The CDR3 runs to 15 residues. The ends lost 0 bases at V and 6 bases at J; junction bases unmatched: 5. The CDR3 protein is CASSLSGDRGQPQHF. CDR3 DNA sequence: TGTGCCAGCAGTTTATCCGGGGACAGAGGTCAGCCCCAGCATTTT.

For the CDR3, the DNA is TGTGCCAGCAGCCCGCCGAGCTCCTACGAGCAGTACTTC. This encodes CASSPPSSYEQYF. The gene calls are TRBV7-6 and TRBJ2-7; D is uncertain. CDR1 and CDR2 from the germline V gene are SGHVS and FNYEAQ. The CDR3 length is 13 residues. V gave up 5 bases and J gave up 0 bases, with 8 bases separating them.

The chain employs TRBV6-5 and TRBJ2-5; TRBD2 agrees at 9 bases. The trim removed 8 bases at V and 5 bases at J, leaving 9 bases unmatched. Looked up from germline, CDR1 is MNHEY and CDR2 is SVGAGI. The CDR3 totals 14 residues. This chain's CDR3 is CASGRRGGDETQYF. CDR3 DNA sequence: TGTGCCAGCGGTCGGCGGGGGGGCGACGAGACCCAGTACTTC.

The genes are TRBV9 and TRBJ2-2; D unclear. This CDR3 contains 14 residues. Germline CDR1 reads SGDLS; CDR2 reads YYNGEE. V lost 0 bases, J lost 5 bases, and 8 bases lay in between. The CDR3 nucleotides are TGTGCCAGCAGCGTAGGGGCAGAAACCGGGGAGCTGTTTTTT. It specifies CASSVGAETGELFF.

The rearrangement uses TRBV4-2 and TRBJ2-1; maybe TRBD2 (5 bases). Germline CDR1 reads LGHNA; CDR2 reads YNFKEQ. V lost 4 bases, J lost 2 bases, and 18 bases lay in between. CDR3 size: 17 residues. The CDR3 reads CASSREGGGKPYNEQFF. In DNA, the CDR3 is TGTGCCAGCAGCCGAGAAGGAGGAGGCAAGCCCTACAATGAGCAGTTCTTC.